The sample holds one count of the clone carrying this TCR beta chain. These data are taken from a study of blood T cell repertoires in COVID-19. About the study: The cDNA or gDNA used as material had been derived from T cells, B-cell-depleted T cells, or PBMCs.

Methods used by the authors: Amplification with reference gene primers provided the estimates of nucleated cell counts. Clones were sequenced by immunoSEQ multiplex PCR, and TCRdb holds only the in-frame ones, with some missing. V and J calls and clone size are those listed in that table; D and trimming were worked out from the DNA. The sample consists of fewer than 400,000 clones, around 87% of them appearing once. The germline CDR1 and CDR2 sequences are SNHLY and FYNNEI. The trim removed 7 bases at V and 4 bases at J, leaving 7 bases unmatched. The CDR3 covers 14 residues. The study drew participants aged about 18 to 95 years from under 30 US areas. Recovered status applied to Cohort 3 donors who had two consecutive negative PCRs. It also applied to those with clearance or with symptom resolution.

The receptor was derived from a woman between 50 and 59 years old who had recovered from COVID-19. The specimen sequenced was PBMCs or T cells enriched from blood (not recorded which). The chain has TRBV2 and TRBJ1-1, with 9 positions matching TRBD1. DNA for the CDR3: TGTGCCAGCAACCAGGGACAGGGCGGCACTGAAGCTTTCTTT. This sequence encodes CASNQGQGGTEAFF.